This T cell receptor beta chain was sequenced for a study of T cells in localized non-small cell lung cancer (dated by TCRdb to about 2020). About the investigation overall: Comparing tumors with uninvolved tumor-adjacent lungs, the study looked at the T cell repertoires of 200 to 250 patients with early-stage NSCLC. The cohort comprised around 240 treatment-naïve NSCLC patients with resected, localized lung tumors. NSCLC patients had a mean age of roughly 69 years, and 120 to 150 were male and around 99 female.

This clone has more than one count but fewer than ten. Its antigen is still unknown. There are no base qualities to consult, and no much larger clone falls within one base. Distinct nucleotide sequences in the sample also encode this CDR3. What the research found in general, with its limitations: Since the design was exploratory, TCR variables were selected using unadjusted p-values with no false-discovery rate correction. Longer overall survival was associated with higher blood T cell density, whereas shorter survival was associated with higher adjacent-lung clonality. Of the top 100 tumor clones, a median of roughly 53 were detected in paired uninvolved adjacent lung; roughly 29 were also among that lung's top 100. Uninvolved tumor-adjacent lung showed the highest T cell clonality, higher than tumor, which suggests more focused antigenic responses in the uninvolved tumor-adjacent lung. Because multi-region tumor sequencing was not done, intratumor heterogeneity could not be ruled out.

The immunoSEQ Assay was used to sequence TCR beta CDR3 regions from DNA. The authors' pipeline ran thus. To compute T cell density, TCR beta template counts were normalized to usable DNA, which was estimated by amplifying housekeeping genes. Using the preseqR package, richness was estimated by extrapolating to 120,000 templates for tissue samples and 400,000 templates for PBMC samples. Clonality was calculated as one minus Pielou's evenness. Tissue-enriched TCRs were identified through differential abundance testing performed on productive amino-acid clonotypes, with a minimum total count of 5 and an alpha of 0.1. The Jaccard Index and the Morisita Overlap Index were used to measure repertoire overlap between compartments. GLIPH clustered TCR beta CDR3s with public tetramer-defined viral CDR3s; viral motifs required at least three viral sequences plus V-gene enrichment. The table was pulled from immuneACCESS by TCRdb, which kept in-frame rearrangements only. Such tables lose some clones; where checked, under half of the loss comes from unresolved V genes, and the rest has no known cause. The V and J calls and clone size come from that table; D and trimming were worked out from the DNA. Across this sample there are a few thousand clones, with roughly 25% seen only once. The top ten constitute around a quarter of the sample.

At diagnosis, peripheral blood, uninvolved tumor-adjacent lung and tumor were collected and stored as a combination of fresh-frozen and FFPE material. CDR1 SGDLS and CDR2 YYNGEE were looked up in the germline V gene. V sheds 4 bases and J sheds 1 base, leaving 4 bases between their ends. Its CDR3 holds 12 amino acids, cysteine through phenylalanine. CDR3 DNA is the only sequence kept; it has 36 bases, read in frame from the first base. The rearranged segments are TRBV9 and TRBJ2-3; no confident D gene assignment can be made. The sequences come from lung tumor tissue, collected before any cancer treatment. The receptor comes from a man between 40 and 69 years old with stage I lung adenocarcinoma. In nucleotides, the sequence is TGTGCCAGCAGCAGGGGCACAGATACGCAGTATTTT. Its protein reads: CASSRGTDTQYF.